The next 19 T cell receptor beta chains were all read from a single sample in a study of blood T cell repertoires in COVID-19. Profiling relied on immunoSEQ multiplex PCR, and the TCRdb table lists in-frame clones only, not all of them. The sample consists of about 210,000 clones, about 92% of them appearing once. Sequenced: peripheral blood. The receptor source for this set is a man in his thirties or forties with acute or convalescent COVID-19.

The V gene is TRBV5-6, the J gene TRBJ2-3; D call uncertain. The V end lost 3 bases, the J end lost 0 bases, and 20 bases lay between the germline ends. This CDR3 has 18 residues. Germline values: CDR1 SGHDT, CDR2 YYEEEE. The CDR3, as DNA: TGTGCCAGCAGCTACCTAGGTGTCGTAGAATCTAGCACAGATACGCAGTATTTT. It codes for CASSYLGVVESSTDTQYF.

This clone was observed once. This chain uses TRBV5-1 with TRBJ1-5, with D hard to call. Per germline, CDR1 SGHRS and CDR2 YFSETQ. This CDR3 contains 16 residues. Between the trimmed V and J ends, which lost 0 bases and 0 bases, there was a span of 10 bases. The CDR3 DNA reads TGCGCCAGCAGCTTGGGTGACAACCATAGCAATCAGCCCCAGCATTTT. It translates to CASSLGDNHSNQPQHF.

V gene TRBV28 combines with J gene TRBJ2-2, with 9 bases lining up with TRBD1. The CDR3 runs 17 residues. Per the germline V gene, CDR1 is MDHEN and CDR2 is SYDVKM. V dropped 2 bases and J dropped 5; count of bases not matched to a gene: 9. The CDR3 region is CASSLTSGTGFTGELFF. The DNA of the CDR3 is TGTGCCAGCAGTTTAACTTCTGGGACAGGGTTTACCGGGGAGCTGTTTTTT.

This chain uses TRBV9 with TRBJ1-6; D unclear. V was shortened by 2 bases and J by 6 bases, with 3 bases between the two germline ends. The length of the CDR3 is 12 residues. The germline CDR1 and CDR2 sequences are SGDLS and YYNGEE. CDR3 DNA: TGTGCCAGCAGCGTTAGTAATTCACCCCTCCACTTT. This codes for CASSVSNSPLHF.

The genes are TRBV5-1 and TRBJ2-3; TRBD2 matches at 11 bases. This CDR3 has 14 residues. Per the germline V gene, CDR1 is SGHRS and CDR2 is YFSETQ. Trimming at V came to 7 bases and at J to 4 bases, leaving 5 bases not matched to a gene. Here the CDR3 reads CASQLAGVSDTQYF. CDR3 DNA sequence: TGCGCCAGCCAACTAGCGGGAGTATCAGATACGCAGTATTTT.

This clone was detected a few times. The chain combines TRBV6-5 with TRBJ2-7, with TRBD2 matching over 8 bases. Germline CDR1 reads MNHEY; CDR2 reads SVGAGI. This CDR3 is built from 15 residues. Unmatched junction bases numbered 3, after V lost 0 bases and J lost 2 bases. CDR3 in DNA: TGTGCCAGCAGTTACTCGGGCGGGGGGACCTACGAGCAGTACTTC. Translation gives CASSYSGGGTYEQYF.

This chain connects TRBV7-8 to TRBJ2-1, with 10 bases fitting TRBD2. V dropped 1 base and J dropped 12; count of bases not matched to a gene: 9. The CDR3 loop spans 15 amino acids. Looked up from germline, CDR1 is SGHVS and CDR2 is FQNEAQ. The CDR3 bases are TGTGCCAGCAGCTTAGGGTCCAGCGGGGGGGCCACGCAGTTCTTC. This codes for CASSLGSSGGATQFF.

The rearrangement joins TRBV5-6 to TRBJ1-2, with TRBD1 as a possible D gene (6 bases). Per germline, CDR1 SGHDT and CDR2 YYEEEE. Trimming removed 4 bases at V and 2 bases at J, with 9 bases between. The CDR3 runs 13 residues. In DNA, the CDR3 is TGTGCCAGCAGCCCTCAGGGGAACTATGGCTACACCTTC. Translating it yields CASSPQGNYGYTF.

The chain recombines TRBV2 with TRBJ2-2; the D gene is possibly TRBD1 (5 bases). CDR3 length: 13 residues. CDR1 is SNHLY and CDR2 is FYNNEI in the germline V gene. V was pared by 7 bases and J by 0 bases, with 6 bases between. CDR3 coding DNA: TGTGCCAGCACGACAGCGAACACCGGGGAGCTGTTTTTT. As protein: CASTTANTGELFF.

This chain links TRBV19 with TRBJ1-4; D not certain. Germline V gives CDR1 LNHDA, CDR2 SQIVND (reference sequence). CDR3 size: 15 residues. Between the trimmed V and J ends, which lost 6 bases and 4 bases, there was a span of 15 bases. This CDR3 reads CASRNRHALNEKLFF. CDR3 sequence (DNA): TGTGCCAGTAGGAACAGACATGCCCTTAATGAAAAACTGTTTTTT.

The J gene is TRBJ2-1, the V gene TRBV7-9, with D maybe TRBD1 (5 bases). This CDR3 contains 12 residues. V lost 7 bases, J lost 8 bases, and 12 bases lay in between. The germline V gene has CDR1 SEHNR and CDR2 FQNEAQ (reference sequence). CDR3 protein: CASKKGWDEQFF. The CDR3, as DNA: TGTGCCAGCAAGAAGGGGTGGGATGAGCAGTTCTTC.

The chain carries TRBV5-4 and TRBJ2-2; TRBD2 matches 10 bases. This CDR3 region has 15 residues. V was clipped by 0 bases and J by 6 bases; unmatched bases: 2. Looked up from germline, CDR1 is SGHNT and CDR2 is YYREEE (reference sequence). The CDR3 nucleotides are TGTGCCAGCAGCTTGGTAGCGGGGGGCTCCGGGGAGCTGTTTTTT. As protein: CASSLVAGGSGELFF.

The V gene is TRBV6-5, the J gene TRBJ1-1; 9 nucleotides align to TRBD1. This CDR3 has 14 residues. Germline CDR1 MNHEY, CDR2 SVGAGI. J was trimmed by 11 bases and V by 6 bases; bases with no gene match: 13. The CDR3 nucleotides are TGTGCCAGCAGAGTCCCGGGACAGGGCGGTGCGGCTTTCTTT. This translates into CASRVPGQGGAAFF.

This chain joins TRBV10-2 and TRBJ2-1; 11 bases agree with TRBD2. The length of the CDR3 is 15 residues. Germline V CDR1 and CDR2: WSHSY, SAAADI. With 6 bases clipped from V and 3 bases from J, the junction kept 4 bases outside the gene matches. CDR3 loop: CASRQTSGIYNEQFF. CDR3 bases: TGCGCCAGCAGGCAGACTAGCGGGATCTACAATGAGCAGTTCTTC.

The V call is TRBV2, the J call TRBJ1-2; 7 bases are shared with TRBD1. Germline values: CDR1 SNHLY, CDR2 FYNNEI. The CDR3 consists of 15 residues. V dropped 7 bases and J dropped 8; count of bases not matched to a gene: 16. CDR3 region: CASMERTGRLSGYTF. CDR3 in DNA: TGTGCCAGCATGGAAAGGACAGGCCGTCTATCCGGCTACACCTTC.

The chain has TRBV6-5 and TRBJ1-2, with no clear D. Germline CDR1 is MNHEY and CDR2 is SVGAGI. Trimming cost V 7 bases and J 4 bases, with 10 bases left between them. The CDR3 is 12 amino acids. CDR3 protein: CASKEGIYGYTF. The CDR3 nucleotides read TGTGCCAGCAAGGAGGGTATCTATGGCTACACCTTC.

The V call is TRBV3-1 (or the pseudogene TRBV3-2), the J call TRBJ2-5; 11 nucleotides match TRBD2. This CDR3 is 15 amino acids long. With 4 bases clipped from V and 5 bases from J, the junction kept 6 bases outside the gene matches. Germline V gene sequence: CDR1 LGHDT, CDR2 YNNKEL (reference sequence). CDR3 loop: CASSLAGGPGETQYF. The CDR3 DNA reads as TGTGCCAGCAGCCTAGCGGGAGGGCCGGGGGAGACCCAGTACTTC.

The chain links TRBV5-4 to TRBJ2-1; 7 bases line up with TRBD1. The CDR3 is 15 residues long. J gave up 4 bases and V 4 bases, and 8 bases lay outside the gene matches. CDR1 and CDR2 (germline): SGHNT, YYREEE (reference sequence). CDR3 loop: CASSLGDRVYNEQFF. The CDR3 DNA reads as TGTGCCAGCAGCCTAGGAGACAGGGTATACAATGAGCAGTTCTTC.

The chain has TRBV23-1 and TRBJ2-7; 8 bases match TRBD1. TRBV23-1 is reported as an ORF; its role is uncertain. V dropped 9 bases and J dropped 3; count of bases not matched to a gene: 7. This CDR3 spans 13 amino acids. CDR3 DNA: TGCGCCAGTGGAACCGACAGGGGCTACGAGCAGTACTTC. Encoded protein: CASGTDRGYEQYF.